One and the same sample provided the 6 T cell receptor beta chains below, sequenced in a study of memory CD4+ T cells and cytomegalovirus serostatus. Assay: immunoSEQ multiplex PCR; the TCRdb copy retains only in-frame clones and omits some. The sample comprises 38,000 or so clones, roughly 80% of which are singletons, and about 0.79% rests with the top ten. Single viable CD3+CD4+CD8-CD45RO+ cells were sorted as the memory CD4+ T cells. Sequenced input: memory CD4+ T cells from blood. The source of these receptors is an adult in good health and CMV-seronegative.

The J gene is TRBJ1-5, the V gene TRBV7-2; no definite D call. Per germline, CDR1 SGHTA and CDR2 FQGNSA. Trimming stripped 5 bases from V and 2 bases from J, with 16 bases between. This CDR3 is built from 16 residues. This chain's CDR3 is CASSPNGRAGNQPQHF. The DNA of the CDR3 is TGTGCCAGCAGCCCGAATGGCCGGGCAGGCAATCAGCCCCAGCATTTT.

The rearrangement links TRBV6-1 to TRBJ2-1, with D possibly TRBD1 on 6 matching bases. This CDR3 contains 13 residues. Looked up from germline, CDR1 is MNHNS and CDR2 is SASEGT. Between the trimmed V and J ends, which lost 5 bases and 8 bases, there was a span of 13 bases. CDR3 sequence reads: CASSPQGFHEQFF. DNA for the CDR3: TGTGCCAGCAGTCCCCAGGGGTTCCATGAGCAGTTCTTC.

This sequence joins TRBV27 and TRBJ2-1, with 12 nucleotides matching TRBD2. From germline, CDR1 is MNHEY and CDR2 SMNVEV (reference sequence). With V trimmed by 6 bases and J by 6 bases, 9 bases remained unmatched. The CDR3 has 16 amino acids. This CDR3 is CASRPVPGLAGNEQFF. The CDR3 DNA reads TGTGCCAGCAGGCCCGTGCCGGGACTAGCGGGCAATGAGCAGTTCTTC.

The chain employs TRBV7-6 and TRBJ1-5, with D maybe TRBD1 (5 bases). Germline V gives CDR1 SGHVS, CDR2 FNYEAQ. The CDR3 has 16 residues. V was pared by 5 bases and J by 3 bases, with 17 bases between. The CDR3 spells CASSPWGGKDNQPQHF. DNA of the CDR3: TGTGCCAGCAGCCCATGGGGCGGGAAGGACAATCAGCCCCAGCATTTT.

The V call is TRBV5-1, the J call TRBJ2-2, with no clear D. V lost 1 base and J 4 bases, leaving 5 bases between the germline ends. The CDR3 contains 13 residues. Looked up from germline, CDR1 is SGHRS and CDR2 is YFSETQ. The DNA of the CDR3 is TGCGCCAGCAGCTTGCCAAGCACCGGGGAGCTGTTTTTT. Its translation: CASSLPSTGELFF.

The chain employs TRBV7-8 and TRBJ1-4, with TRBD1 matching 8 bases. The V and J ends lost 5 bases and 7 bases, in that order; junction bases with no gene match: 3. Germline V gene sequence: CDR1 SGHVS, CDR2 FQNEAQ. The length of the CDR3 is 13 residues. CDR3 residues: CASSVQGGEKLFF. CDR3 bases: TGTGCCAGCAGCGTACAGGGGGGTGAAAAACTGTTTTTT. The whole variable domain, filled in from reference TRBV7-8 and TRBJ1-4, reads GAGVSQSPRYKVAKRGQDVALRCDPISGHVSLFWYQQALGQGPEFLTYFQNEAQLDKSGLPSDRFFAERPEGSVSTLKIQRTQQEDSAVYLCASSVQGGEKLFFGSGTQLSVL.